A selection of T cell receptor beta chains follows, all from one sample in a study of OX40 agonist ivuxolimab in advanced cancers. TCRdb's copy holds only in-frame clones and misses some; the assay was immunoSEQ multiplex PCR. The sample lists around 35,000 clones, approximately 86% occurring once. The sample here was CD4+ or CD8+ T cells sorted from blood, taken in a trial of the OX40 agonist ivuxolimab. The receptors shown here come from an adult with an advanced solid tumor such as melanoma, head and neck, liver or kidney cancer. CDR3s include the opening cysteine and the closing phenylalanine or tryptophan. A D gene is named only where the DNA matches it firmly. Clone size is stated in some rows and not others, as once, few, many or a class when expanded.

>TRBJ2-5|.|.|TRBV9
CASSSESETQYF
TGTGCCAGCAGCAGTGAGTCGGAGACCCAGTACTTC
>TRBJ2-3|.|TRBD2|TRBV2
CASSLAGLKRDTQYF
TGTGCCAGCAGTTTAGCGGGGCTAAAACGGGATACGCAGTATTTT
>TRBJ2-2|.|.|TRBV7-9
CASSLLRARNTGELFF
TGTGCCAGCAGCTTGCTCCGGGCGAGGAACACCGGGGAGCTGTTTTTT
>TRBJ1-2|.|TRBD1|TRBV7-9
CASSSTGGRANYGYTF
TGTGCCAGCAGCTCAACAGGGGGCCGAGCAAACTATGGCTACACCTTC
>TRBJ1-6|.|.|TRBV30
CAWMESSYNSPLHF
TGTGCCTGGATGGAAAGCTCCTATAATTCACCCCTCCACTTT
>TRBJ1-1|.|TRBD1|TRBV5-1
CASSFRGEGTEAFF
TGCGCCAGCAGCTTCAGGGGGGAAGGCACTGAAGCTTTCTTT
>TRBJ2-3|.|.|TRBV7-2
CASLTGVSTDTQYF
TGTGCCAGCTTGACGGGCGTCAGCACAGATACGCAGTATTTT
>TRBJ2-4|.|.|TRBV2
CASSEEVLAKNIQYF
TGTGCCAGCAGTGAAGAGGTACTAGCCAAAAACATTCAGTACTTC
>TRBJ2-1|.|TRBD1|TRBV5-1
CASSLGQGGRGDEQFF
TGCGCCAGCAGCTTGGGACAAGGGGGCCGCGGTGATGAGCAGTTCTTC
>TRBJ2-2|.|.|TRBV5-1
CASSLDSSGGELFF
TGCGCCAGCAGCTTGGACAGTTCGGGCGGGGAGCTGTTTTTT
>TRBJ1-1|few|.|TRBV30
CAWGRSRATEAFF
TGTGCCTGGGGTAGGAGTAGGGCGACTGAAGCTTTCTTT
>TRBJ1-5|.|.|TRBV6-5
CASSEQGGNQPQHF
TGTGCCAGCAGTGAACAGGGAGGTAATCAGCCCCAGCATTTT
>TRBJ1-3|once|TRBD1|TRBV5-5
CASSLVGQGDTIYF
TGTGCCAGCAGCTTGGTGGGACAGGGGGACACCATATATTTT
>TRBJ2-3|.|.|TRBV18
CASSPDHRASTDTQYF
TGTGCCAGCTCACCTGATCACAGGGCTAGCACAGATACGCAGTATTTT
>TRBJ2-1|.|.|TRBV9
CASSVVGGGANEQFF
TGTGCCAGCAGCGTAGTCGGTGGAGGGGCCAATGAGCAGTTCTTC
>TRBJ1-2|.|.|TRBV2
CASTRLGQTAGGYTF
TGTGCCAGCACCCGCCTCGGACAGACCGCGGGGGGCTACACCTTC
>TRBJ1-1|.|.|TRBV6-5
CASSYERGGAYEAFF
TGTGCCAGCAGTTACGAGAGGGGGGGAGCTTACGAAGCTTTCTTT
>TRBJ1-1|once|.|TRBV10-3
CAISGESWNTEAFF
TGTGCCATCAGTGGAGAGAGCTGGAACACTGAAGCTTTCTTT
>TRBJ2-1|.|TRBD2|TRBV5-5
CASSLLGRSGGSYNEQFF
TGTGCCAGCAGCTTGTTGGGGCGCAGCGGGGGATCCTACAATGAGCAGTTCTTC
>TRBJ2-5|once|.|TRBV5-1
CASSLESWGPGETQYF
TGCGCCAGCAGCTTGGAGTCCTGGGGGCCGGGGGAGACCCAGTACTTC
>TRBJ2-1|once|.|TRBV5-4
CASSLRTASYNEQFF
TGTGCCAGCAGCCTTAGGACTGCCTCCTACAATGAGCAGTTCTTC
>TRBJ2-3|.|.|TRBV6-6
CASEGAADTQYF
TGTGCCAGCGAGGGAGCGGCGGATACGCAGTATTTT
>TRBJ2-7|.|.|TRBV7-6
CASSLQQLGSYEQYF
TGTGCCAGCAGCTTACAACAGTTGGGGTCCTACGAGCAGTACTTC
>TRBJ2-3|.|.|TRBV6-1
CASSEGGLSTDTQYF
TGTGCCAGCAGTGAAGGGGGTCTTAGCACAGATACGCAGTATTTT
>TRBJ2-3|.|.|TRBV10-3
CAISAGTSTDTQYF
TGTGCCATCAGTGCCGGGACTAGCACAGATACGCAGTATTTT
>TRBJ1-2|once|.|TRBV29-1
CSVENSFYGYTF
TGCAGCGTTGAAAACAGTTTCTATGGCTACACCTTC
>TRBJ1-6|.|TRBD1|TRBV7-9
CASSSTGGSSPLHF
TGTGCCAGCAGCTCAACAGGGGGCTCTTCACCCCTCCACTTT
>TRBJ2-5|.|.|TRBV19
CASSIDRGETQYF
TGTGCCAGTAGTATAGACAGGGGTGAGACCCAGTACTTC
>TRBJ1-2|.|TRBD1|TRBV6-1
CASIRRTGGNYGYTF
TGTGCCAGCATAAGGAGGACAGGGGGAAACTATGGCTACACCTTC
>TRBJ1-2|once|.|TRBV2
CASSVDKNYGYTF
TGTGCCAGCAGCGTGGACAAGAACTATGGCTACACCTTC
>TRBJ1-2|.|TRBD1|TRBV25-1
CASSEGNRGSYGYTF
TGTGCCAGCAGTGAAGGGAACAGGGGGAGCTATGGCTACACCTTC
>TRBJ1-5|.|.|TRBV19
CASSPRMVHQPQHF
TGTGCCAGTAGCCCCCGGATGGTGCATCAGCCCCAGCATTTT
>TRBJ2-3|.|TRBD2|TRBV7-9
CASSPRLERGGDTQYF
TGTGCCAGCAGCCCCAGGTTGGAACGGGGGGGAGATACGCAGTATTTT
>TRBJ1-2|.|.|TRBV6-6
CASSHGINSNYGYTF
TGTGCCAGCAGCCACGGGATCAATTCTAACTATGGCTACACCTTC
>TRBJ1-5|.|TRBD1|TRBV6-6
CASSSQGVGNQPQHF
TGTGCCAGCAGCTCTCAGGGGGTGGGCAATCAGCCCCAGCATTTT
>TRBJ2-3|.|TRBD1|TRBV19
CASSYDRGIAQYF
TGTGCCAGTAGCTACGACAGGGGGATCGCGCAGTATTTT
>TRBJ2-7|.|.|TRBV12-1
CASSLVLPSGAVVWYEQYF
TGTGCCAGCAGCTTAGTACTACCCTCGGGGGCGGTGGTGTGGTACGAGCAGTACTTC
>TRBJ1-5|few|.|TRBV7-9
CASSLGDGGNQPQHF
TGTGCCAGCAGCTTAGGGGACGGAGGCAATCAGCCCCAGCATTTT
>TRBJ2-1|.|.|TRBV27
CASSPGWGLSGEQFF
TGTGCCAGCAGTCCTGGTTGGGGTTTATCTGGTGAGCAGTTCTTC
>TRBJ2-5|.|.|TRBV6-5
CASSYAGLPRETQYF
TGTGCCAGCAGTTACGCGGGCCTCCCGAGGGAGACCCAGTACTTC
>TRBJ2-7|.|.|TRBV11-2
CASSTGGDRVSYEQYF
TGTGCCAGCAGCACTGGGGGGGACAGAGTATCCTACGAGCAGTACTTC
>TRBJ2-5|.|TRBD2|TRBV7-9
CASSPTLAGGLETQYF
TGTGCCAGCAGCCCAACATTAGCGGGGGGGCTTGAGACCCAGTACTTC
>TRBJ1-2|.|.|TRBV4-3
CASSQEGHSRFGYTF
TGCGCCAGCAGCCAAGAGGGCCACTCTAGATTTGGCTACACCTTC